This T cell receptor beta chain originates from a study of T cells after yellow fever vaccination. Each CDR3 protein gets one entry after TCRdb re-called the 5' RACE reads with MiXCR. Of 170,000 or so distinct CDR3 sequences detected, approximately 6.2% appear once; the ten largest clones hold roughly 3%. The CDR3 has 14 residues. CDR1 and CDR2 from the germline V gene are SGHTA and FQGNSA. V lost 6 bases and J lost 1, with 12 bases in between. Ten or more counts support this clonotype. The chain employs TRBV7-2 and TRBJ1-1; weak D call: TRBD1 (5 bases). The source material was CD4+ T cells sorted from PBMCs, sampled on the day of the first yellow fever vaccination. This TCR came from a man younger than 35 who received the YFV17D yellow fever vaccine. CDR3 bases: TGTGCCAGCAGGATCGGACACCAGAACACTGAAGCTTTCTTT. Translated: CASRIGHQNTEAFF.